These 16 T cell receptor beta chains share one sample of origin, sequenced in a study of T cell clones after liver transplantation. TCRdb's table, derived via immunoSEQ multiplex PCR, lists solely in-frame clones and lacks some. The repertoire holds about 100,000 clones, with 82% as singletons. The sample was CD4+ T cells from blood, taken before liver transplant. The receptors were gathered from a human donor who received a liver transplant.

This chain uses TRBV2 with TRBJ1-2, with D maybe TRBD1 (6 bases). The CDR3 is 14 residues long. Germline lookup yields CDR1 SNHLY and CDR2 FYNNEI. The V end lost 7 bases, the J end lost 7 bases, and 19 bases lay between the germline ends. The CDR3 sequence: CASTQTMGAGGYTF. The CDR3 DNA reads as TGTGCCAGCACCCAAACGATGGGGGCTGGTGGCTACACCTTC.

This sequence joins TRBV7-2 and TRBJ1-2, with no clear D. This CDR3 is built from 11 residues. Germline CDR1 SGHTA, CDR2 FQGNSA. The V and J ends lost 10 bases and 4 bases respectively, with 10 bases between them. Here the CDR3 DNA reads TGTGCCAAAAGGGCGGGCTATGGCTACACCTTC. It codes for CAKRAGYGYTF.

This chain links TRBV5-1 with TRBJ1-1; 8 bases fit TRBD1. Germline CDR1 and CDR2: SGHRS and YFSETQ. Unmatched junction bases numbered 3, after V lost 2 bases and J lost 6 bases. The CDR3 has 13 amino acids. The CDR3 sequence is CASSLQGEPEAFF. DNA for the CDR3: TGCGCCAGCAGCTTACAGGGGGAGCCTGAAGCTTTCTTT.

This clone came up once. This chain joins TRBV19 and TRBJ2-1; 8 bases are shared with TRBD2. The V gene's germline CDR1 is LNHDA and CDR2 SQIVND (reference sequence). The CDR3 spans 14 residues. Unmatched junction bases numbered 5, after V lost 8 bases and J lost 2 bases. CDR3 DNA sequence: TGTGCCAGTTCGACTAGCGCTCCCTACAATGAGCAGTTCTTC. It codes for CASSTSAPYNEQFF. The full variable domain, completed using reference TRBV19 and TRBJ2-1, is DGGITQSPKYLFRKEGQNVTLSCEQNLNHDAMYWYRQDPGQGLRLIYYSQIVNDFQKGDIAEGYSVSREKKESFPLTVTSAQKNPTAFYLCASSTSAPYNEQFFGPGTRLTVL.

V usage is TRBV7-6 and J usage is TRBJ2-7, with TRBD2 as a possible D gene (6 bases). CDR3 size: 13 residues. Germline lookup yields CDR1 SGHVS and CDR2 FNYEAQ. Between the trimmed V and J ends, which lost 5 bases and 7 bases, there was a span of 15 bases. The CDR3 DNA sequence: TGTGCCAGCAGCCCCTCCGGTGGAGGGGAGCAGTACTTC. It translates to CASSPSGGGEQYF.

The J gene is TRBJ1-5, the V gene TRBV5-8; TRBD1 aligns across 7 bases. This CDR3 spans 15 amino acids. Germline V lookup: CDR1 SGHTS, CDR2 YDEGEE. J gave up 6 bases and V 5 bases, and 11 bases lay outside the gene matches. CDR3 loop: CASRTGQLVGQPQHF. CDR3 sequence (DNA): TGTGCCAGCAGAACGGGACAGCTAGTAGGTCAGCCCCAGCATTTT.

This clone was picked up a small number of times. The chain recombines TRBV6-1 with TRBJ2-7; 9 nucleotides line up with TRBD2. V was pared by 9 bases and J by 2 bases, with 8 bases of the junction left unmatched. The CDR3 spans 14 residues. The germline CDR1 and CDR2 sequences are MNHNS and SASEGT. The CDR3 reads CASRLAEPPYEQYF. The CDR3 DNA follows: TGTGCCAGTAGACTAGCGGAGCCCCCCTACGAGCAGTACTTC.

The chain has TRBV6-5 and TRBJ2-6, with D unclear. The V gene's germline CDR1 is MNHEY and CDR2 SVGAGI. This CDR3 has 15 residues. Trimming cost V 6 bases and J 0 bases, with 9 bases left between them. Here the CDR3 reads CASSSRRSGANVLTF. In DNA, the CDR3 is TGTGCCAGCAGCAGCCGGCGCTCTGGGGCCAACGTCCTGACTTTC.

In this sample, this clone turned up once. This chain links TRBV7-3 with TRBJ2-7; TRBD2 might be the D (6 bases). The CDR3 extends over 13 amino acids. In germline, CDR1 is SGHTA, CDR2 FQGTGA. Trimming removed 3 bases from V and 4 bases from J, with 10 bases in between. CDR3 residues: CASSFGGDYEQYF. The CDR3 DNA reads as TGTGCCAGCAGCTTCGGGGGTGATTACGAGCAGTACTTC.

J is TRBJ2-5 and V is TRBV5-1, with D unresolved. V was trimmed by 1 base and J by 5 bases, leaving 6 bases between them. This CDR3 has 12 residues. The germline V gene encodes CDR1 SGHRS and CDR2 YFSETQ. CDR3 in amino acids: CASSLRAETQYF. Here the CDR3 DNA reads TGCGCCAGCAGCTTGCGTGCGGAGACCCAGTACTTC.

The V call is TRBV6-5, the J call TRBJ1-2; D gene ambiguous. The V and J ends lost 0 bases and 3 bases respectively, with 14 bases between them. Germline V lookup: CDR1 MNHEY, CDR2 SVGAGI. The CDR3 loop spans 16 amino acids. This CDR3 is CASSYSKGGPHYGYTF. In nucleotides, the CDR3 is TGTGCCAGCAGTTACTCAAAGGGAGGGCCGCACTATGGCTACACCTTC.

The chain carries TRBV15 and TRBJ2-3, with 8 bases lining up with TRBD2. Per germline, CDR1 LNHNV and CDR2 YYDKDF (reference sequence). J was trimmed by 2 bases and V by 3 bases; bases with no gene match: 7. CDR3 length: 16 amino acids. The CDR3 DNA sequence: TGTGCCACCAGCAGGGAAATAGCGGGGCACACAGATACGCAGTATTTT. This sequence encodes CATSREIAGHTDTQYF.

The rearrangement joins TRBV2 to TRBJ2-1; TRBD2 matches at 7 bases. This CDR3 contains 14 residues. Trimming cost V 6 bases and J 6 bases; bases outside gene matches: 8. Germline assignment: CDR1 SNHLY and CDR2 FYNNEI. DNA for the CDR3: TGTGCCAGCAGGGGAGGGAGGGCCATCAATGAGCAGTTCTTC. Protein: CASRGGRAINEQFF.

Only a few counts were recorded for this clone. This chain connects TRBV19 to TRBJ2-5; TRBD2 matches 12 bases. Germline V gene data show CDR1 as LNHDA and CDR2 as SQIVND (reference sequence). There are 16 residues in the CDR3. Unmatched junction bases numbered 9, after V lost 5 bases and J lost 5 bases. The CDR3 DNA reads TGTGCCAGTAGTTCCTATACTAGCGGGAGGTGGGAGACCCAGTACTTC. Amino acid sequence: CASSSYTSGRWETQYF.

The rearrangement links TRBV7-9 to TRBJ2-1; 13 bases are shared with TRBD2. CDR3 size: 19 residues. Germline CDR1 reads SEHNR; CDR2 reads FQNEAQ (reference sequence). After removal of 5 bases from V and 0 bases from J, the junction contained 10 bases not matched to a gene. The CDR3: CASSQSRGTSGVSYNEQFF. For the CDR3, the DNA is TGTGCCAGCAGCCAAAGTAGAGGGACTAGCGGGGTCTCCTACAATGAGCAGTTCTTC.

V is TRBV14 and J is TRBJ1-1, with TRBD1 identical over 10 bases. V lost 5 bases and J lost 4; bases outside the gene matches: 7. This CDR3 region has 15 residues. CDR1 is SGHDN, CDR2 FVKESK, per germline. CDR3 in DNA: TGTGCCAGCAGCTTCCGGACAGGGGGAAGCACTGAAGCTTTCTTT. It yields the protein CASSFRTGGSTEAFF.